This entry features one TCR beta chain sequence. The authors' processing: Quantification of nucleated cells was approximated via reference gene primer amplification. Method: immunoSEQ multiplex PCR; TCRdb's copy keeps in-frame clones and lacks some. V, J and clone size are those of that table, while D and trimming were read from the DNA. The sample carries over 250,000 clones, 85% recorded once. This sample was taken from a study of blood T cell repertoires in COVID-19. Study at large: The study drew acute and convalescent COVID-19 samples from the United States, Italy and Spain. T cells, B-cell-depleted T cells, or PBMCs supplied cDNA or gDNA.

This receptor was identified in a human donor in a cohort sampled during active COVID-19. The specimen sequenced was peripheral blood.

This CDR3 is CSASRPSSTGANVLTF. For the CDR3, the DNA is TGCAGTGCTAGTCGTCCTAGTTCGACTGGGGCCAACGTCCTGACTTTC. The chain combines TRBV20-1 with TRBJ2-6; the D is unclear. With 3 bases removed from V and 2 bases from J, the gap between germline ends came to 14 bases. The CDR3 is made up of 16 amino acids. Germline assignment: CDR1 DFQATT and CDR2 SNEGSKA (reference sequence).